This T cell receptor (beta chain) is drawn from a study of T cell responses to AZD1222 COVID-19 vaccine. Study in general: Second-dose intervals of approximately 4 or approximately 12 weeks were pooled. General observations from the study: Following two doses of AZD1222, Spike-specific TCR breadth and depth rose. The study reported that nearly half of spike-specific TCRs target unmutated variant regions. Along spike, vaccine-associated CD4 TCRs were found throughout, with dominance at 160-218 and 743-854.

Worth noting for this clone: Its matching antigen is unknown.

Here immunoSEQ multiplex PCR was the method, and the copy in TCRdb shows in-frame clones only, minus some. Among 170,000 or so clones listed, 75% to 95% were seen once. V was clipped by 7 bases and J by 5 bases, with 12 bases between them. CDR1 is SGHVS, CDR2 FQNEAQ, per germline. This CDR3 region has 13 residues. The V call is TRBV7-8, the J call TRBJ2-1; D tentatively fits TRBD1 or TRBD2 (7 bases each). This clonotype was obtained from an adult in good health. The sample here was peripheral blood, taken on day 0 of AZD1222 vaccination. CDR3: CASMSGGDNEQFF. CDR3 nucleotide sequence: TGTGCCAGCATGTCAGGGGGGGACAATGAGCAGTTCTTC. Full variable domain (rest looked up from reference TRBV7-8 and TRBJ2-1): GAGVSQSPRYKVAKRGQDVALRCDPISGHVSLFWYQQALGQGPEFLTYFQNEAQLDKSGLPSDRFFAERPEGSVSTLKIQRTQQEDSAVYLCASMSGGDNEQFFGPGTRLTVL.